This T cell receptor beta chain was documented in a study of blood T cell repertoires in COVID-19. The CDR3 is 15 amino acids. After removal of 2 bases from V and 4 bases from J, the junction contained 8 bases not matched to a gene. CDR1 is SGHKS and CDR2 is YYEKEE in the germline V gene (reference sequence). Data came from immunoSEQ multiplex PCR; TCRdb stores just in-frame clones and leaves some out. The profile shows around 300,000 clones, roughly 90% of them singletons. This chain uses TRBV5-5 with TRBJ1-2; TRBD1 matches 7 bases. The clonotype comes from a woman aged 25-40 years with COVID-19, enrolled during active disease. The sequenced sample was peripheral blood. CDR3 loop: CASSLGVQGTYGYTF. The CDR3, as DNA: TGTGCCAGCAGCTTAGGCGTACAGGGGACCTATGGCTACACCTTC. Combining the CDR3 with reference TRBV5-5 and TRBJ1-2 gives the whole variable domain DAGVTQSPTHLIKTRGQQVTLRCSPISGHKSVSWYQQVLGQGPQFIFQYYEKEERGRGNFPDRFSARQFPNYSSELNVNALLLGDSALYLCASSLGVQGTYGYTFGSGTRLTVV.